Listed below are T cell receptor beta chains from one sample, sequenced in a study of T cells after yellow fever vaccination. In TCRdb, the 5' RACE reads were re-called with MiXCR into one record per CDR3 protein. The table records 500,000 to 650,000 distinct CDR3 sequences, over 9% of them present only once. The sample was PBMCs, taken on the day of the yellow fever booster vaccination. All receptors come from a man aged 25-45 years who received the YFV17D yellow fever vaccine. The CDR3 runs from the conserved cysteine through the conserved F or W. D genes are given only for firm matches. Size is stated for part of the rows, as once, few or many counts, or as a class when the clone is expanded.

D gene: TRBD1; clone size: few; V gene: TRBV20-1; J gene: TRBJ2-3; CDR3 protein: CSAKSGTGNTDTQYF; CDR3 DNA: TGCAGTGCGAAGTCCGGGACAGGGAACACAGATACGCAGTATTTT
D gene: -; clone size: -; V gene: TRBV24-1; J gene: TRBJ2-1; CDR3 protein: CATSSGSWSNEQFF; CDR3 DNA: TGTGCCACCAGTAGCGGTAGTTGGTCCAATGAGCAGTTCTTC
D gene: -; clone size: few; V gene: TRBV5-1; J gene: TRBJ2-5; CDR3 protein: CASSLGGRPPKKTQYF; CDR3 DNA: TGCGCCAGCAGCTTGGGCGGACGGCCCCCCAAGAAGACCCAGTACTTC
D gene: TRBD2; clone size: few; V gene: TRBV4-1; J gene: TRBJ2-1; CDR3 protein: CASSQWSGSSYNEQFF; CDR3 DNA: TGCGCCAGCAGCCAGTGGAGCGGGAGCTCCTACAATGAGCAGTTCTTC
D gene: -; clone size: few; V gene: TRBV28; J gene: TRBJ2-6; CDR3 protein: CASRTTAGLSGANVLTF; CDR3 DNA: TGTGCCAGCAGGACGACAGCGGGCCTTTCTGGGGCCAACGTCCTGACTTTC
D gene: -; clone size: few; V gene: TRBV5-1; J gene: TRBJ1-4; CDR3 protein: CASSLLGPRNEKLFF; CDR3 DNA: TGCGCCAGCAGCTTATTAGGACCGCGTAATGAAAAACTGTTTTTT
D gene: TRBD2; clone size: few; V gene: TRBV20-1; J gene: TRBJ2-1; CDR3 protein: CSARRKVAGGFGEQFF; CDR3 DNA: TGCAGTGCTAGAAGGAAGGTAGCGGGAGGGTTTGGTGAGCAGTTCTTC
D gene: -; clone size: few; V gene: TRBV5-1; J gene: TRBJ2-5; CDR3 protein: CASSLETYLQETQYF; CDR3 DNA: TGCGCCAGCAGCTTGGAAACTTACCTTCAAGAGACCCAGTACTTC
D gene: -; clone size: -; V gene: TRBV2; J gene: TRBJ1-3; CDR3 protein: CASTGQGNFGSGNTIYF; CDR3 DNA: TGTGCCAGCACAGGGCAGGGTAATTTCGGCTCTGGAAACACCATATATTTT
D gene: -; clone size: few; V gene: TRBV20-1; J gene: TRBJ1-5; CDR3 protein: CSAGSSSNQPQHF; CDR3 DNA: TGCAGTGCTGGGAGCAGTAGCAATCAGCCCCAGCATTTT
D gene: -; clone size: -; V gene: TRBV7-2; J gene: TRBJ1-2; CDR3 protein: CASSQGGFAGYTF; CDR3 DNA: TGTGCCAGCAGCCAAGGAGGATTCGCTGGCTACACCTTC
D gene: -; clone size: few; V gene: TRBV4-3; J gene: TRBJ2-7; CDR3 protein: CASSQDIGNEQYF; CDR3 DNA: TGCGCCAGCAGCCAAGATATCGGGAACGAGCAGTACTTC
D gene: -; clone size: few; V gene: TRBV5-1; J gene: TRBJ2-7; CDR3 protein: CASSLVGYGDEQYF; CDR3 DNA: TGCGCCAGCAGCTTGGTTGGGTACGGGGACGAGCAGTACTTC
D gene: TRBD2; clone size: -; V gene: TRBV6-1; J gene: TRBJ2-7; CDR3 protein: CASSEAASGTHEQYF; CDR3 DNA: TGTGCCAGCAGTGAAGCGGCTAGCGGGACCCACGAGCAGTACTTC
D gene: -; clone size: -; V gene: TRBV18; J gene: TRBJ2-5; CDR3 protein: CASSKGSQETQYF; CDR3 DNA: TGTGCCAGCTCAAAGGGCAGCCAAGAGACCCAGTACTTC
D gene: TRBD2; clone size: -; V gene: TRBV5-1; J gene: TRBJ2-5; CDR3 protein: CASSLTSGPVETQYF; CDR3 DNA: TGCGCCAGCAGCTTAACTAGCGGCCCAGTGGAGACCCAGTACTTC
D gene: -; clone size: -; V gene: TRBV20-1; J gene: TRBJ2-5; CDR3 protein: CSARPRGGQETQYF; CDR3 DNA: TGCAGTGCTAGACCCAGGGGAGGTCAAGAGACCCAGTACTTC
D gene: -; clone size: -; V gene: TRBV5-1; J gene: TRBJ2-2; CDR3 protein: CASSLVPATGELFF; CDR3 DNA: TGCGCCAGCAGCTTGGTCCCAGCGACCGGGGAGCTGTTTTTT